The entry below describes one T cell receptor beta chain. What it binds is unknown. The treatment denotes: roughly ten-day PBMC culture with coronavirus spike peptide pools or control peptides (ViraFEST assay). This sample was included in a study of vaccination and CD4 T cells after COVID-19. Cultured CD4+ T cells had their DNA profiled by the Oncomine TCR Beta short-read assay. Cultures of CD4+ T cells served as the source for extracting genomic DNA. TCRdb re-analysed the PCR reads in MiXCR, keeping a single row per CDR3 protein. The sample consists of under 20,000 distinct CDR3 sequences, around 44% of them appearing once. The germline gives CDR1 SGHNT, CDR2 YENEEA. With V trimmed by 1 base and J by 3 bases, 4 bases remained unmatched. The CDR3 is 15 amino acids.

The sequence was obtained from a human donor who had recovered from COVID-19. V usage is TRBV11-3 and J usage is TRBJ2-7; 9 bases map to TRBD1. The material sequenced was CD4+ T cells from blood, cultured in vitro, taken before SARS-CoV-2 vaccination. The CDR3 coding sequence is TGTGCCAGCAGCTTAGCCGGGACAGGGAGCTACGAGCAGTACTTC. Encoded protein: CASSLAGTGSYEQYF.